This TCR beta chain derives from a study of cytomegalovirus exposure and HLA in healthy donors. This CDR3 contains 13 residues. The V and J ends lost 0 bases and 5 bases respectively, with 8 bases between them. CDR1 is SGHRS and CDR2 is YFSETQ in the germline V gene. Primers: 60 Vbeta forward and 13 Jbeta reverse. Method: immunoSEQ multiplex PCR; TCRdb's copy keeps in-frame clones and lacks some. Here the sample spans approximately 170,000 clones, roughly 80% being singletons. This clone has only one observation. The sample was PBMCs. This chain links TRBV5-1 with TRBJ1-2; D remains ambiguous. This receptor was identified in a male donor in good health and CMV-seronegative. CDR3 sequence: CASSLEQPYGYTF. For the CDR3, the DNA is TGCGCCAGCAGCTTGGAACAGCCTTATGGCTACACCTTC. Based on the CDR3 plus reference TRBV5-1 and TRBJ1-2, the full variable domain is KAGVTQTPRYLIKTRGQQVTLSCSPISGHRSVSWYQQTPGQGLQFLFEYFSETQRNKGNFPGRFSGRQFSNSRSEMNVSTLELGDSALYLCASSLEQPYGYTFGSGTRLTVV.